This is a list of T cell receptor beta chains from one sample in a study of blood T cell repertoires in COVID-19. Here immunoSEQ multiplex PCR was the method, and the copy in TCRdb shows in-frame clones only, minus some. The sample shows 100,000 to 120,000 clones, approximately 70% of them seen only once. The specimen sequenced was peripheral blood. Receptors originate from a woman aged 60-75 years with acute or convalescent COVID-19. Each CDR3 is given without its conserved first and last residue. Fields, in order: J gene, V gene, CDR3 protein.

TRBJ2-7 | TRBV24-1 | ATSESRISYEQY
TRBJ1-2 | TRBV7-9 | ASSTTGVVYGYT
TRBJ2-7 | TRBV24-1 | ATSETGTSYEQY
TRBJ2-5 | TRBV5-4 | ASSAGLVQETQY
TRBJ2-5 | TRBV3-1/TRBV3-2 | ASSQINRGETQY
TRBJ1-1 | TRBV5-5 | ASSQQTESQAF
TRBJ1-4 | TRBV19 | ASSTGATNEKLF
TRBJ2-1 | TRBV5-5 | ASSSGQGAYNEQF
TRBJ2-2 | TRBV29-1 | SVSVTMAVNTGELF
TRBJ1-1 | TRBV7-2 | ASSLDAGGMNTEAF
TRBJ2-3 | TRBV11-2 | ASSLGVLAGGIGDTQY
TRBJ1-2 | TRBV4-3 | ASSQEFRTSTGGSYGYT